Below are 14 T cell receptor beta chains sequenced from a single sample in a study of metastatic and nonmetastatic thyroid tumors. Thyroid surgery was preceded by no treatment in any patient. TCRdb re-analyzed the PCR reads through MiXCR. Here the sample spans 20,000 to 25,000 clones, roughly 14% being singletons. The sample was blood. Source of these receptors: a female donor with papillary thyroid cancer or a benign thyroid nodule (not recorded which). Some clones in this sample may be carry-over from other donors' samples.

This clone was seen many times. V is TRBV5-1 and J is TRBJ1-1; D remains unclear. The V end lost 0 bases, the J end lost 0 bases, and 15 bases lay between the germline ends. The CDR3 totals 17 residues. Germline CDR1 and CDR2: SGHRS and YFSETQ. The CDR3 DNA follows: TGCGCCAGCAGCTTGGTGGTTGGCGGAACAATGAACACTGAAGCTTTCTTT. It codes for CASSLVVGGTMNTEAFF.

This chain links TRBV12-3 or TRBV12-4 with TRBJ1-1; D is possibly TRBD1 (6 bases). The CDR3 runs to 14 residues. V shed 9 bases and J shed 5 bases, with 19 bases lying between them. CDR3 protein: CASSPSTGWTEAFF. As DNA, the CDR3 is TGTGCCAGTAGTCCCAGTACAGGGTGGACTGAAGCTTTCTTT.

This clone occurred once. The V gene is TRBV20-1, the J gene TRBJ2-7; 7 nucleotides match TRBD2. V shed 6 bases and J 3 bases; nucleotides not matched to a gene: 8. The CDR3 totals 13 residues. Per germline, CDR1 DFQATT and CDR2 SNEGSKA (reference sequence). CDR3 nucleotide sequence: TGCAGTGCGCCAGCGGGGAGCCTCTACGAGCAGTACTTC. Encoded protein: CSAPAGSLYEQYF.

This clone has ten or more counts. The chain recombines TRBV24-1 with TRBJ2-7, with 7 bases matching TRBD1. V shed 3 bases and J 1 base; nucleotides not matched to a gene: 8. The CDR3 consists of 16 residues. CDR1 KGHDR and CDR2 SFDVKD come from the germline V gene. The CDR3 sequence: CATSDINRDRSYEQYF. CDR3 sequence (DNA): TGTGCCACCAGTGATATCAACCGGGACAGATCCTACGAGCAGTACTTC.

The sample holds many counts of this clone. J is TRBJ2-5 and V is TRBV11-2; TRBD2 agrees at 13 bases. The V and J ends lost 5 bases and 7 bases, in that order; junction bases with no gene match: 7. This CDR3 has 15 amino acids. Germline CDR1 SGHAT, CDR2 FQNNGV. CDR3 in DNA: TGTGCCAGCAGCCAAACTAGCGGGGGGGCCCGGACCCAGTACTTC. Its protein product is CASSQTSGGARTQYF.

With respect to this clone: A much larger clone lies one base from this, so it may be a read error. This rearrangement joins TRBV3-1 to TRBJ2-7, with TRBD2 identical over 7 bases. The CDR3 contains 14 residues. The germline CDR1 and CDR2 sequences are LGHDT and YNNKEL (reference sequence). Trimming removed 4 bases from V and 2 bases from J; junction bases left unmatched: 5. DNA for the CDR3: TGTGCCAGCAGCCGAGCGGGATTGCCCTACGAGCAGTACTTC. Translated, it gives CASSRAGLPYEQYF.

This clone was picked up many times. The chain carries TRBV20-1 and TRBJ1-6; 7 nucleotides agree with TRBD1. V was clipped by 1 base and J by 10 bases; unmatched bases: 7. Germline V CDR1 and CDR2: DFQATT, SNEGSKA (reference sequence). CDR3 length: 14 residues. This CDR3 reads CSARVGEGQSPLHF. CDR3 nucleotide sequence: TGCAGTGCTAGAGTTGGGGAGGGACAGTCACCCCTCCACTTT.

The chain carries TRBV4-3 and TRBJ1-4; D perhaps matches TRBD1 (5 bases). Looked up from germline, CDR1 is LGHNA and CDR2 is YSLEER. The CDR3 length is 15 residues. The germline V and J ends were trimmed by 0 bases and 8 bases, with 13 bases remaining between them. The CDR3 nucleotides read TGCGCCAGCAGCCAAGAAACAGGAGTCAGGGAAAAACTGTTTTTT. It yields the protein CASSQETGVREKLFF.

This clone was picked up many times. The CDR3 reads CSASSPYPTGNTIYF. Here the CDR3 DNA reads TGCAGTGCTAGCAGCCCGTATCCCACTGGAAACACCATATATTTT. The genes are TRBV20-1 and TRBJ1-3, with unresolved D. The CDR3 covers 15 residues. Between the trimmed V and J ends, which lost 3 bases and 2 bases, there was a span of 14 bases. Germline values: CDR1 DFQATT, CDR2 SNEGSKA (reference sequence).

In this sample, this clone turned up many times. In nucleotides, the CDR3 is TGCGCCAGCAGCTTACGACAAAATACAGGGGCGGGCCACGAGCAGTACTTC. Amino acids: CASSLRQNTGAGHEQYF. The chain has TRBV5-1 and TRBJ2-7; 7 bases map to TRBD1. V was clipped by 2 bases and J by 5 bases; unmatched bases: 16. The CDR3 totals 17 residues. CDR1 and CDR2 (germline): SGHRS, YFSETQ.

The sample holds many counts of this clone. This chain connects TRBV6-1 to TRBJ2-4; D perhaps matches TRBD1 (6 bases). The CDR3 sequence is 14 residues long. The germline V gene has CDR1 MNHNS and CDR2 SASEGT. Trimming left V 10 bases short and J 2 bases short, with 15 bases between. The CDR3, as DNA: TGTGCCACCCGTCCCAGGGGTACCAAAAACATTCAGTACTTC. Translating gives CATRPRGTKNIQYF.

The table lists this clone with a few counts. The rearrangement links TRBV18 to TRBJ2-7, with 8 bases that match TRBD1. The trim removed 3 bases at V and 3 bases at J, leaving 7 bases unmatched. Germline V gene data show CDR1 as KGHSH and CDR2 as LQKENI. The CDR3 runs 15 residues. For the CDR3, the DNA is TGTGCCAGCTCACCCGGACAGGGACAGATCTACGAGCAGTACTTC. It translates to CASSPGQGQIYEQYF.

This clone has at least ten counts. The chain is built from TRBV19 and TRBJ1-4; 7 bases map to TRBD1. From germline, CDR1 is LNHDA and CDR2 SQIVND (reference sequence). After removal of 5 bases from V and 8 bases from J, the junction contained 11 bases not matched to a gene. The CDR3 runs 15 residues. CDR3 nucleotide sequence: TGTGCCAGTAGTCCCCCCGACAGGGTGGACGAAAAACTGTTTTTT. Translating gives CASSPPDRVDEKLFF.

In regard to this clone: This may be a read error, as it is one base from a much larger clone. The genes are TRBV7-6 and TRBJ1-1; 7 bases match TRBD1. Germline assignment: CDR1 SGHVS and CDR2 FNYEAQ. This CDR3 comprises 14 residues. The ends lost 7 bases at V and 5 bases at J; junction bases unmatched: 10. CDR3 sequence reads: CASIHRQGDTEAFF. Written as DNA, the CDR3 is TGTGCCAGCATCCACCGACAGGGTGATACTGAAGCTTTCTTT.